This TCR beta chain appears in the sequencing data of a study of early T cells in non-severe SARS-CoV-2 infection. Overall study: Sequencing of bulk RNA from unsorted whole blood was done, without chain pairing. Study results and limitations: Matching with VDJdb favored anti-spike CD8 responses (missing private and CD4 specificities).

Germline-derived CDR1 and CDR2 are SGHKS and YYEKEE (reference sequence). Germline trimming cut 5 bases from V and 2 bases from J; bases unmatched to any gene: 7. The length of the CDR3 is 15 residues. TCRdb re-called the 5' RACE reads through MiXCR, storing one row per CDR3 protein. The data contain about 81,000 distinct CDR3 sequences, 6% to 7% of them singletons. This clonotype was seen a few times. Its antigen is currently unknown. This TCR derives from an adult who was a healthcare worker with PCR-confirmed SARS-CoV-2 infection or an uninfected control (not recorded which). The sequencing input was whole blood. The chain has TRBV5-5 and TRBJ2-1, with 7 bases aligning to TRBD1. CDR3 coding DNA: TGTGCCAGCAGGATAGACAGGGAAGCCTACAATGAGCAGTTCTTC. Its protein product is CASRIDREAYNEQFF.